The source of this TCR beta chain is a study of shared clonotypes between healthy human individuals. The CDR3 extends over 17 amino acids. CDR1 is SGHTA and CDR2 is FQGNSA in the germline V gene. Points on this clone: The antigen remains undetermined. A junction end diverges from the germline sequence, so it may reflect a read error.

Genomic DNA per cell subset filled all wells of several immunoSEQ plates. Replicate PCRs run on sorted subsets employed 150 to 250 ng DNA, approximately 30,000 T cell genomes. Generated by immunoSEQ multiplex PCR, the TCRdb table keeps only in-frame clones and is missing some. In the table there are about 2.4 million clones, approximately 93% of which are singletons. General observations from the study: Expectations were that clonotype sharing among donors would be affected by sequencing depth. Non-shared clonotypes had lower generation probabilities than those shared by all four donors.

The receptor was isolated from a man between 18 and 35 years old in good health. Some clones in this sample may be carry-over from other donors' samples. The chain is built from TRBV7-2 and TRBJ2-1; TRBD2 matches at 12 bases. Sequenced: naive CD4+ T cells from PBMCs. Subset described: CD45RA+ positively selected. Written as DNA, the CDR3 is TGTGCCAGCAGCTTACTAGGACTAGCGGGAATCTACGATGAGCAGTTCTTC. Amino acid sequence: CASSLLGLAGIYDEQFF.